Listed here is a single T cell receptor (beta chain). Measured with immunoSEQ multiplex PCR; TCRdb has only the in-frame clones, and not every one. The table has approximately 82,000 clones, 94% seen once. The germline V gene has CDR1 MNHEY and CDR2 SVGAGI. The length of the CDR3 is 13 residues. V gave up 8 bases and J gave up 5 bases; unmatched junction bases: 6. The sample belongs to a study of technical replicates of blood from several donors. This clonotype was sampled from a human donor in good health. Sample: T cells isolated from PBMCs. The chain combines TRBV6-5 with TRBJ2-5; 9 nucleotides align to TRBD1. The CDR3 reads CASGTGPKETQYF. Written as DNA, the CDR3 is TGTGCCAGCGGGACAGGGCCCAAGGAGACCCAGTACTTC.